This is a list of T cell receptor beta chains from one sample in a study of blood T cells in healthy people across ages. Using its own MiXCR run on the 5' RACE reads, TCRdb lists one record per CDR3 protein. The sample yields fewer than 1.5 million distinct CDR3 sequences, about 40% seen once. The sequenced material came from blood. The receptors stem from a woman under 30 in good health. The CDR3 runs from the conserved cysteine through the conserved F or W. A D gene is named only where the DNA matches it firmly.

V	J	D	CDR3
TRBV29-1	TRBJ1-1	-	CGVSGGRNTEAFF
TRBV7-9	TRBJ2-1	-	CASSPPGYLNEQFF
TRBV12-3/TRBV12-4	TRBJ1-1	TRBD1	CASSSLPGTGTEAFF
TRBV6-2/TRBV6-3	TRBJ1-5	TRBD1	CASSGTELNQPQHF
TRBV5-1	TRBJ2-2	-	CASSLVGQPNTGELFF
TRBV4-2	TRBJ2-5	TRBD2	CASSDGTSGGGGETQYF
TRBV6-1	TRBJ2-5	-	CASSEAYYDQETQYF
TRBV28	TRBJ1-4	-	CASSLETEATTNEKLFF
TRBV11-2	TRBJ2-3	-	CASASTVGSGDTQYF
TRBV29-1	TRBJ1-2	-	CSVEGFVGGYTF
TRBV11-2	-	TRBD2	CASSLDHRLAGDRETQYF
TRBV29-1	TRBJ1-2	-	CSVFSGPPNYGYTF
TRBV4-1	TRBJ2-3	-	CASSQDLALGQADTQYF
TRBV20-1	TRBJ1-2	-	CSARVRVIKTGDYGYTF
TRBV6-6	TRBJ1-2	TRBD1	CASRGGQGTYGYTF
TRBV20-1	TRBJ2-7	TRBD2	CSARDRRAGGTYEQYF
TRBV12-3/TRBV12-4	TRBJ2-6	-	CASSFRRPSSGANVLTF
TRBV4-2	TRBJ1-2	TRBD1	CASSQDRGPSSGYTF
TRBV14	TRBJ2-1	TRBD2	CASSQDLVTSGRRQFF
TRBV4-1	TRBJ2-1	-	CASSPEPTGGDEQFF
TRBV29-1	TRBJ2-1	TRBD2	CSVPGDSGMSYNEQFF
TRBV6-1	TRBJ1-4	-	CASGPAGGTNEKLFF
TRBV10-3	TRBJ2-1	TRBD2	CAISEPTSGGTNEQFF
TRBV3-1	TRBJ1-6	-	CASSQDQRFGSPLHF
TRBV9	-	-	CASSVGSGTYNEQYF
TRBV5-1	TRBJ2-3	-	CASSLAGTVNTDTQYF
TRBV20-1	TRBJ1-5	-	CSATHSSNQPQHF
TRBV20-1	TRBJ1-1	-	CSARTGTEAFF
TRBV4-2	TRBJ1-1	-	CASSQAQGGNTEAFF
TRBV6-1	TRBJ1-4	-	CASSERPATSEKLFF
TRBV9	TRBJ1-6	-	CASSVEGPPNSPLHF
TRBV2	TRBJ1-5	-	CASEGGQQPQHF
TRBV6-5	TRBJ2-7	-	CASSSYAGELYEQYF
TRBV18	TRBJ2-1	-	CASSTSLDNEQFF
TRBV6-1	TRBJ2-3	-	CASSEGSNPGDTQYF
TRBV27	TRBJ2-4	-	CASSRGPLGVGKNIQYF
TRBV3-1	TRBJ1-1	TRBD1	CASSQGQKRTEAFF
TRBV6-5	-	-	CASSSSSNEQYF
TRBV7-2	TRBJ1-1	-	CASSFRVGVIMNTEAFF
TRBV7-2	TRBJ2-3	TRBD2	CASSERLAGVSTDTQYF
TRBV6-5	TRBJ2-3	TRBD2	CASSVRLAGGPNTQYF
TRBV15	TRBJ2-3	-	CATSTSGSRITDTQYF
TRBV29-1	TRBJ2-1	TRBD2	CSVVTSGIYNEQFF
TRBV29-1	-	TRBD2	CSVEALAGESYNEQYF
TRBV28	TRBJ1-2	TRBD1	CASSSPTGAHGYTF
TRBV4-2	TRBJ2-5	TRBD2	CASSQATSGGETQYF
TRBV7-2	TRBJ2-5	-	CASSLMAPTREQYF
TRBV15	TRBJ2-1	TRBD2	CATSREWPSGYNEQFF